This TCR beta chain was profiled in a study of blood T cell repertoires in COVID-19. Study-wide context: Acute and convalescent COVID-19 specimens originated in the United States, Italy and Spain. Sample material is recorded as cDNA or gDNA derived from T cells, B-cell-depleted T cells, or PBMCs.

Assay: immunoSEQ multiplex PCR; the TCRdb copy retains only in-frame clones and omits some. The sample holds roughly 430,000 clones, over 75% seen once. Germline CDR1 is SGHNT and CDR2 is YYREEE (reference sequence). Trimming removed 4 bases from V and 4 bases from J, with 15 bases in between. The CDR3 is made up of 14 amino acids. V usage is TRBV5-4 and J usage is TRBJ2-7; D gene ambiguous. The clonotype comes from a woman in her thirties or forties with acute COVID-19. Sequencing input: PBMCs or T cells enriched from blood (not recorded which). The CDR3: CASSSDPGDYEQYF. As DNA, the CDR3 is TGTGCCAGCAGCAGTGACCCTGGAGATTACGAGCAGTACTTC. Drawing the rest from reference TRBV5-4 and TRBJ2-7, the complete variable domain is ETGVTQSPTHLIKTRGQQVTLRCSSQSGHNTVSWYQQALGQGPQFIFQYYREEENGRGNFPPRFSGLQFPNYSSELNVNALELDDSALYLCASSSDPGDYEQYFGPGTRLTVT.